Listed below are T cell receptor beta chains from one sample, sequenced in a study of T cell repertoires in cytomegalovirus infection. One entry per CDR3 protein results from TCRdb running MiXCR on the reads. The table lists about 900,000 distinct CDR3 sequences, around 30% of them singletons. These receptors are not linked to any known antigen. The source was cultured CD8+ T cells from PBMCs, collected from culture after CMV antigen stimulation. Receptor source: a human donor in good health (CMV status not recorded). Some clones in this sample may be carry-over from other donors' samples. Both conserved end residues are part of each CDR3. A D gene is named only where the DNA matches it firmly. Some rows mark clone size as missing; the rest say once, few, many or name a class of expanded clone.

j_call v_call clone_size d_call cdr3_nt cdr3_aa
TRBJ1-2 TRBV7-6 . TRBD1 TGTGCCAGCAGCCGGGGGGGACAGGGAGCTGGCTACACCTTC CASSRGGQGAGYTF
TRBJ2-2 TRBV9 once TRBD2 TGTGCCAGCAGCGTAGCTCCTAGGCGGGGGGGCCGGTACACCGGGGAGCTGTTTTTT CASSVAPRRGGRYTGELFF
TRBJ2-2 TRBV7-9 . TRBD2 TGTGCCAGCAGCCGACTAGCGGGTAACACCGGGGAGCTGTTTTTT CASSRLAGNTGELFF
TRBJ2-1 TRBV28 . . TGTGCCAGCAATGTTTTCACAAGGGACGAGCAGTTCTTC CASNVFTRDEQFF
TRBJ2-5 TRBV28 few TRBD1 TGTGCCAGCAGTGAACAGGGGGCAATCCAGACCCAGTACTTC CASSEQGAIQTQYF
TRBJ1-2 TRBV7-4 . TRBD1 TGTGCCAGCAGACCGGGACAGAACTATGGCTGCACCTTC CASRPGQNYGCTF
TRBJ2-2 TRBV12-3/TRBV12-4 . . TGTGCCAGCAGGCTGACGACCCAGGGATCCGGGGAGCTGTTTTTT CASRLTTQGSGELFF
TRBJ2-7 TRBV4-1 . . TGCGCCAGCAGCCACAGTTGGGCGAACACCTACGAGCAGTACTTC CASSHSWANTYEQYF
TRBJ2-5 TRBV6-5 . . TGTGCCAGCAGCCTACAGGATAACCAAGAGACCCAGTACTTC CASSLQDNQETQYF
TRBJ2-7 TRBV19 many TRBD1 TGTGCCAGTAGTTTCGGGACAGGGCGCCGGGACGAGCAGTACTTC CASSFGTGRRDEQYF
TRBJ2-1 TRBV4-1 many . TGCGCCAGCAGCCACGCGGATGAGCAGTTCTTC CASSHADEQFF
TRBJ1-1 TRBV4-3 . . TGCACCAGCAGCCCCTCAGGACAGCCCGAAGCTTTCTTT CTSSPSGQPEAFF
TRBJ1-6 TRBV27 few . TGTGCCAGCAGCTCCAGGCAGGGGCCTTCACCCCTCCACTTT CASSSRQGPSPLHF
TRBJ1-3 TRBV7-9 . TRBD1 TGTGCCAGCAGCGCCCTAGACAGGGGTGCAAGAAACACCATATATTTT CASSALDRGARNTIYF
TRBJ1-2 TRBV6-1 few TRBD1 TGTGCCAGCAGTGAAGGAACAGGGGGCGCCTATGGCTACACCTTC CASSEGTGGAYGYTF
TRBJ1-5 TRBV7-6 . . TGTGCCAGCAGTTCCGGGACGTACAATCAGCCCCAGCATTTT CASSSGTYNQPQHF
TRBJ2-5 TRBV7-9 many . TGTGCCAGCAGCCAGGCTAACATCGGGTGGGAGACCCAGTACTTC CASSQANIGWETQYF
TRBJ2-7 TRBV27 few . TGTGCCAGCAGACCGGGGGGCGGGGGTTCCTACGAGCAGTACTTC CASRPGGGGSYEQYF
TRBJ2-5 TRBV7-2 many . TGTGCCAGCAGCTTAGGAGGGAAAGAGACCCAGTACTTC CASSLGGKETQYF
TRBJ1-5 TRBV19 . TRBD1 TGTGCCAGTAACCCGGACAGGGGTGATCAGCCCCAGCATTTT CASNPDRGDQPQHF
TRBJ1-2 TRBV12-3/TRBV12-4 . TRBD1 TGTGCCAGTCAAGTACCCGGGACAGGGGTCAATGGCTACACCTTC CASQVPGTGVNGYTF
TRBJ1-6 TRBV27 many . TGTGCCAGCAGTCTCGGACGGGGGGCTCAATCGGCCCTCCACTTT CASSLGRGAQSALHF
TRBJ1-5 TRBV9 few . TGTGCCAGCAGCGTAGCGGGGAGCGCTCAGCCCCAGCATTTT CASSVAGSAQPQHF